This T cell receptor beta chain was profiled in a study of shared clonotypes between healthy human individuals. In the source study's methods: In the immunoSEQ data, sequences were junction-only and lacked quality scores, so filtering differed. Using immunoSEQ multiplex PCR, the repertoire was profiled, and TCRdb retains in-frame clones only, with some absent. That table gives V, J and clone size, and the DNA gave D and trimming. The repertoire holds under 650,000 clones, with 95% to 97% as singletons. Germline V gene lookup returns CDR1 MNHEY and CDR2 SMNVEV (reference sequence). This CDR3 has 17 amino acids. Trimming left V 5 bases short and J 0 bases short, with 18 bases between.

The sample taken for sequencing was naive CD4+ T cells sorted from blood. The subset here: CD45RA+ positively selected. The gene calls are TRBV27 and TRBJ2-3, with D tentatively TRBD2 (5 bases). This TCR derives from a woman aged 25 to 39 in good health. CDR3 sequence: CASSTLVRAPSTDTQYF. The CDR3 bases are TGTGCCAGCAGTACATTAGTGAGGGCCCCCAGCACAGATACGCAGTATTTT.